These 15 T cell receptor beta chains came from one sample sequenced in a study of blood T cells in healthy people across ages (dated by TCRdb to between 2014 and 2017). Library creation used 5' RACE. The instrument was an Illumina HiSeq 2500. A second PCR of about 6 to 11 cycles was performed with a sample-barcoded 5' primer and a J-beta primer mix. TCRdb reworked the public reads: Q25 trimming with fastp, MiXCR clone assembly, productive beta chains retained. CDR3 protein duplicates are merged, each entry listing the most common genes and DNA. This sample lists about 1.6 million distinct CDR3 sequences; about 31% were detected once. The top ten hold around 11% of the sample. The sample consisted of blood. Receptor source: a woman aged 30 to 39 in good health.

This clonotype was detected only a few times. One junction end disagrees with the germline gene, perhaps due to a read error. The chain couples TRBV4-1 to TRBJ2-1; 7 nucleotides agree with TRBD2. Germline V CDR1 and CDR2: MGHRA, YSYEKL. CDR3 length: 16 residues. DNA for the CDR3: TGCACCAGCAGCCAAGAGTCGGCGGGAGCTAGAAATGAGCAGTTCTTC. As protein: CTSSQESAGARNEQFF.

This clonotype was detected only a few times. V and J are TRBV12-3 or TRBV12-4 and TRBJ1-2, with D possibly matching TRBD1 (5 bases). The CDR3 length is 11 residues. The germline V and J ends were trimmed by 7 bases and 8 bases, with 11 bases remaining between them. CDR3 amino acids: CASTWGDGYTF. In DNA form, the CDR3 reads TGTGCCAGCACCTGGGGGGACGGCTACACCTTC.

This clonotype has only a few counts. This rearrangement joins TRBV23-1 to TRBJ2-3; TRBD2 matches 13 bases. TRBV23-1 is designated an ORF whose function remains uncertain. J lost 2 bases, V lost 9 bases, and 5 bases had no gene match. This CDR3 spans 15 amino acids. The CDR3 sequence is CASYTSGGDTDTQYF. CDR3 sequence (DNA): TGCGCCAGTTACACTAGCGGGGGGGACACAGATACGCAGTATTTT.

A note on this clonotype: The germline gene is not matched at one end of the junction; a read error may be the cause. This chain connects TRBV27 to TRBJ2-4; 7 positions agree with TRBD2. Germline CDR1 is MNHEY and CDR2 is SMNVEV (reference sequence). This CDR3 is 13 amino acids long. CDR3 DNA: TGTGCCGGCAGTATGGGACTACAAAACATTCAGTACTTC. Translating it yields CAGSMGLQNIQYF.

In this sample, this clonotype turned up a few times. The chain combines TRBV15 with TRBJ2-3; TRBD2 matches 8 bases. J was trimmed by 4 bases and V by 3 bases; bases with no gene match: 9. Germline V gene sequence: CDR1 LNHNV, CDR2 YYDKDF (reference sequence). This CDR3 has 16 residues. This CDR3 reads CATSRAQRELSDTQYF. In nucleotides, the CDR3 is TGTGCCACCAGCAGGGCGCAGCGGGAGTTGTCAGATACGCAGTATTTT.

The chain employs TRBV7-2 and TRBJ2-3; 8 bases match TRBD2. Trimming removed 0 bases from V and 5 bases from J; junction bases left unmatched: 7. Germline V gene lookup returns CDR1 SGHTA and CDR2 FQGNSA. The CDR3 runs 16 residues. CDR3 in amino acids: CASSLAGGGRQDTQYF. The CDR3 nucleotides read TGTGCCAGCAGCTTAGCCGGCGGGGGGAGACAAGATACGCAGTATTTT. The complete variable domain, with remaining parts taken from reference TRBV7-2 and TRBJ2-3, reads GAGVSQSPSNKVTEKGKDVELRCDPISGHTALYWYRQSLGQGLEFLIYFQGNSAPDKSGLPSDRFSAERTGGSVSTLTIQRTQQEDSAVYLCASSLAGGGRQDTQYFGPGTRLTVL.

This chain links TRBV6-5 with TRBJ2-3; 7 nucleotides line up with TRBD1. CDR1 and CDR2 (germline): MNHEY, SVGAGI. The CDR3 extends over 15 amino acids. The V gene end was trimmed by 6 bases and the J gene end by 2 bases; junction bases not matched to a gene: 8. The CDR3 loop is CASRTATGHTDTQYF. CDR3 in DNA: TGTGCCAGCAGAACAGCGACAGGGCACACAGATACGCAGTATTTT.

The rearrangement links TRBV20-1 to TRBJ2-5; 9 positions match TRBD1. Losses at the gene ends were 1 base for V and 5 bases for J; bases not matched to a gene: 8. This CDR3 comprises 15 residues. The germline V gene has CDR1 DFQATT and CDR2 SNEGSKA (reference sequence). In DNA, the CDR3 is TGCAGTGCTAGAGGTATGACAGGGGGTAAGGAGACCCAGTACTTC. This sequence encodes CSARGMTGGKETQYF.

This clonotype was detected a few times. This chain joins TRBV2 and TRBJ2-3; D unresolved. The CDR3 totals 15 residues. Germline V gives CDR1 SNHLY, CDR2 FYNNEI. Between the trimmed V and J ends, which lost 4 bases and 1 base, there was a span of 12 bases. CDR3 nucleotide sequence: TGTGCCAGCAGTGTTAAACTCCAGGGCACAGATACGCAGTATTTT. It yields the protein CASSVKLQGTDTQYF.

As concerns this clonotype: The junction does not match germline at one end; this may be a read error. The rearrangement links TRBV5-1 to TRBJ2-1; 8 nucleotides match TRBD2. The CDR3 length is 12 residues. From germline, CDR1 is SGHRS and CDR2 YFSETQ. CDR3 in DNA: TGCGCCAGCAGCCGGGAGGGAAATGAGCGGTTCTTC. It codes for CASSREGNERFF.

Only a few counts were recorded for this clonotype. The chain is built from TRBV3-1 and TRBJ2-1, with 9 bases that match TRBD1. CDR3 length: 11 amino acids. CDR1 is LGHDT, CDR2 YNNKEL, per germline (reference sequence). The trim removed 4 bases at V and 15 bases at J, leaving 4 bases unmatched. As DNA, the CDR3 is TGTGCCAGCAGCCCCGGGACAGGGAGGTTCTTC. This sequence encodes CASSPGTGRFF.

Comments on this clonotype: Its ends do not fully match the called genes, so a read error is possible. The chain employs TRBV20-1 and TRBJ2-3, with 7 positions matching TRBD2. The CDR3 spans 15 residues. Germline loops: CDR1 DFQATT, CDR2 SNEGSKA (reference sequence). CDR3 sequence (DNA): TGCAGTGCTAGATTCCCTAGCGGTTACACAGATGCGCAGTATTTT. Translated, it gives CSARFPSGYTDAQYF.

This chain connects TRBV15 to TRBJ2-5; 8 bases map to TRBD2. CDR3 length: 16 amino acids. J gave up 2 bases and V 1 base, and 6 bases lay outside the gene matches. The germline gives CDR1 LNHNV, CDR2 YYDKDF (reference sequence). The CDR3 here is CATSRGGGKGQETQYF. The DNA for the CDR3 is TGTGCCACCAGCAGAGGCGGGGGGAAGGGACAAGAGACCCAGTACTTC. The full variable domain, completed using reference TRBV15 and TRBJ2-5, is DAMVIQNPRYQVTQFGKPVTLSCSQTLNHNVMYWYQQKSSQAPKLLFHYYDKDFNNEADTPDNFQSRRPNTSFCFLDIRSPGLGDTAMYLCATSRGGGKGQETQYFGPGTRLLVL.

This clonotype was counted between two and nine times. The rearrangement joins TRBV29-1 to TRBJ2-5; 8 positions match TRBD2. V lost 4 bases and J lost 4; bases outside the gene matches: 5. This CDR3 region has 13 residues. Germline V gives CDR1 SQVTM, CDR2 ANQGSEA. Here the CDR3 reads CSVVGGGRETQYF. DNA of the CDR3: TGCAGCGTTGTTGGCGGGGGGCGAGAGACCCAGTACTTC.

This chain joins TRBV4-1 and TRBJ2-1, with TRBD1 matching over 8 bases. Trimming at V came to 3 bases and at J to 0 bases, leaving 4 bases not matched to a gene. This CDR3 is built from 16 residues. Germline CDR1 MGHRA, CDR2 YSYEKL. The DNA of the CDR3 is TGCGCCAGCAGCCAGAGGGACAGGAGCTCCTACAATGAGCAGTTCTTC. Its translation: CASSQRDRSSYNEQFF.